Listed below are T cell receptor beta chains from one sample, sequenced in a study of CD8 T cells in ankylosing spondylitis. MiXCR, run by TCRdb on the 5' RACE reads, gives a single entry per CDR3 protein. This sample has roughly 240,000 distinct CDR3 sequences, with under 8.5% found just once. Source material: blood, either unsorted or a sorted T cell fraction (not recorded which). The source of these receptors is a female donor with ankylosing spondylitis or in good health (not recorded which). CDR3s include the opening cysteine and the closing phenylalanine or tryptophan. A row's size may be missing; if present it is once, few, many or a size class.

CDR3 protein	V gene	clone size
CSARDSSSPETQYF	TRBV20-1	.
CASSSSVLGQGTDTQYF	TRBV6-5	many
CASSFGGQGFNNEQFF	TRBV7-8	many
CASSVNPQETSNTGELFF	TRBV9	many
CSVAAGQETQYF	TRBV29-1	many
CASSGLGSQETQYF	TRBV4-3	many
CASSPILRDDEQYF	TRBV21-1	many
CASSSNIPSYNEQFF	TRBV7-8	few
CCAGQRTGGWGEYQPQHF	TRBV20-1	once
CASSIQGAILSGANVLTF	TRBV11-2	many
CASSLIAGQRQPQHF	TRBV4-3	many
CASSPLADRAGELFF	TRBV4-1	.
CASSHRPTGVQETQYF	TRBV5-1	many
CASSKDESTGFLETQYF	TRBV21-1	many
CASSKGHLYEQYF	TRBV21-1	many
CSVSGFNTEAFF	TRBV29-1	few
CASSYSGGWQFF	TRBV6-5	many
CASSRTSGRAREQYF	TRBV5-6	many
CSARDRLAGYTDTQYF	TRBV20-1	many
CASSVLGGSKNIQYF	TRBV7-8	many